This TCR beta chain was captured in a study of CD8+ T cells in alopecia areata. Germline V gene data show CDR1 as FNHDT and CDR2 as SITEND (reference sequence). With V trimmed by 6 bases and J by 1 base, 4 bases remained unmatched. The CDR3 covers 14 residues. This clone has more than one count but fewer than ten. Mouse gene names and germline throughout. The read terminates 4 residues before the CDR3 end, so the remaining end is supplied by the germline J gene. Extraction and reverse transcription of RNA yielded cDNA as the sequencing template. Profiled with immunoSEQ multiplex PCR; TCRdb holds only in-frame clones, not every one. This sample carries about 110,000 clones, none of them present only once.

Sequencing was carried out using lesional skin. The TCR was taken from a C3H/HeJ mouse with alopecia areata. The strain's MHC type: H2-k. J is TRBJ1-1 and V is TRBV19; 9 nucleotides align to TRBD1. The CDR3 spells CASTRDRENTEVFF. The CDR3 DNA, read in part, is TGTGCCAGCACCCGGGACAGGGAAAACACA.